This TCR beta chain comes out of a study of T-cell reconstitution after alpha-beta-depleted transplantation in children. Notes on the study in general: In patients about two months after transplant, alpha-beta T cells reportedly arose from several hundred expanded graft clones.

With 1 base removed from V and 3 bases from J, the gap between germline ends came to 9 bases. CDR1 is SGHTA and CDR2 is FQGNSA in the germline V gene. The CDR3 is 14 residues long. This clonotype was counted between two and nine times. Its antigen remains unknown. Unique molecular identifiers were incorporated during preparation of the TCRbeta library. TCRdb itself ran the PCR reads through MiXCR, one entry per CDR3 protein. The sample includes some 600,000 distinct CDR3 sequences, roughly 13% seen only once; the top ten take approximately 2.1%. V is TRBV7-2 and J is TRBJ1-2; D is perhaps TRBD1 (5 bases). This sequence was found in a male patient aged 10-17 years who had a stem cell transplant for acute myeloid leukemia, so the T cells may come from the graft donor. Sample: PBMCs, mostly from graft donor cells, taken 360 days after TCRalphabeta/CD19-depleted stem cell transplant. DNA of the CDR3: TGTGCCAGCAGCTTAGGGGGGACGCACTATGGCTACACCTTC. This encodes CASSLGGTHYGYTF.